This TCR beta chain comes out of a study of OX40 agonist ivuxolimab in advanced cancers. Trimming took off 4 bases at V and 4 bases at J, with 10 bases between the two ends. This CDR3 comprises 12 residues. Germline V gene data show CDR1 as GTSNPN and CDR2 as SVGIG (reference sequence). Findings of the study overall: CD4+ and CD8+ T cells in blood underwent clonal expansion by week 6 at 0.1 to 3.0 mg/kg.

Remarks on this clone: Its specificity is unknown.

Libraries were prepared by immunoSEQ multiplex PCR; TCRdb keeps only in-frame clonotypes and omits some of them. The table has about 61,000 clones, 80% to 95% seen once. This specimen was CD4+ or CD8+ T cells sorted from blood, taken in a trial of the OX40 agonist ivuxolimab. The receptor was derived from an adult with an advanced solid tumor such as melanoma, head and neck, liver or kidney cancer. The gene calls are TRBV30 and TRBJ1-2; unclear D gene. The CDR3, as DNA: TGTGCCTGGACCCAAGTCGGCTATGGCTACACCTTC. This codes for CAWTQVGYGYTF.